This T cell receptor beta chain was captured by sequencing in a study of graft-versus-host responses after intestinal transplantation (dated by TCRdb to the early 2020s). About the investigation overall: The transplants that recipients received were multivisceral, liver-intestinal, or isolated intestinal. All recipients received anti-thymocyte globulin induction followed by maintenance tacrolimus and steroids for about three years. Graft-versus-host and host-versus-graft alloreactive T cell clones were tracked in the graft, circulation and bone marrow after intestinal transplantation using bulk TCR-beta CDR3 sequencing. Alloreactive clones were identified by sequencing pre-transplant mixed lymphocyte reaction products and comparing them with unstimulated pre-transplant donor and recipient T cells. The cohort enrolled 20 to 25 intestinal transplant recipients including one retransplant, and a few patients lacking pretransplant specimens were excluded. A peak of at least 4% donor T cells among recipient peripheral blood mononuclear cells was the definition used for donor T cell macrochimerism. Samples from a few later patients were sequenced in-house on an Illumina MiSeq with MiXCR processing rather than by the commercial service. The paper as a whole reports these results and caveats: GvH clones were detected in recipient bone marrow, and some appeared earlier in ileal mucosa or blood, consistent with an intestinal mucosal origin. Early after transplant, declines in HvG clones were associated with peak levels of circulating GvH clones. The relatively low number and heterogeneity of intestinal transplant patients limited the conclusions. High GvH to HvG T cell clonal ratios were observed in the allografts of patients with donor T cell macrochimerism.

About this clone itself: No antigen is known for it. No much larger clone is present one base from it, and per-base qualities are unavailable.

The library was generated by the immunoSEQ multiplex PCR assay. For most patients, genomic DNA was isolated with the Qiagen DNeasy Blood and Tissue Kit and sent frozen to Adaptive Biotechnologies for TCR sequencing. For most patients, high-throughput TCR-beta CDR3 sequencing of genomic DNA was performed by Adaptive Biotechnologies. Turning to the authors' computational methods: Adaptive's ImmunoSEQ software was the source of the TCR sequencing data for approximately 18 patients, while a few other patients were processed with MiXCR and VDJtools. To correct CD4 versus CD8 sorting errors, sequences present in both subsets at a frequency ratio below 5:1 were removed. CDR3 nucleotide sequences shared between donor and recipient were removed because their origin could not be assigned. To count as alloreactive, a clone needed at least 2-fold expansion over unstimulated cells and a minimum CFSE-low frequency of 0.002% (template counts) or 0.001% (read counts). A clone was considered mappable if detected in the sequenced pre-transplant spleen, lymph node, or MLR CFSE-low populations of the donor or recipient. Cumulative frequency of alloreactive clones was calculated as a percentage of all sequences weighted by copy number. TCRdb stores this immuneACCESS table with in-frame sequences only. Part of the clones is absent; in the studies checked, under half of the shortfall reflects unresolved V genes, and no reason is known for the rest. V and J calls and clone size follow that table, whereas D and trimming were derived from the DNA. The sample table shows 100,000 to 110,000 clones, and roughly 84% are seen once. Jointly, the top ten make up around 1% of the sample.

The time point label of this sample denotes: cells obtained before transplantation from donor or recipient. CD3+CD4+ and CD3+CD8+ populations were FACS-sorted from unstimulated pre-transplant donor and recipient cells taken from spleen or lymph nodes. The CDR3 goes from the cysteine to the phenylalanine over 14 residues. Just CDR3 DNA is preserved here, 42 bases in frame from base 1. Sequences SGDLS (CDR1) and YYNGEE (CDR2) are obtained from the germline V gene. The V end loses 0 bases and the J end loses 6 bases, and a stretch of 10 bases separates them. This clonotype was obtained from a human donor who was the organ donor for an intestinal transplant. The sequencing used unstimulated CD4+ T cells sorted from spleen or lymph node cells, collected before transplant. The chain is made from TRBV9 and TRBJ1-5; TRBD1 is a possible D gene, resting on 6 matching bases. The CDR3 corresponds to CASSVAGDGQPQHF. The DNA sequence is as follows: TGTGCCAGCAGCGTAGCAGGGGACGGTCAGCCCCAGCATTTT.